This entry lists 4 T cell receptor beta chains sequenced from one sample in a study of cytomegalovirus exposure and HLA in healthy donors. It was with 60 Vbeta and 13 Jbeta primers that the PCR ran. Method: immunoSEQ multiplex PCR; TCRdb's copy keeps in-frame clones and lacks some. Of around 170,000 clones in the sample, approximately 80% were seen once. Sequencing was performed on PBMCs. Source of these receptors: a woman between 50 and 59 years old in good health and CMV-seropositive.

The chain is built from TRBV11-3 and TRBJ2-4; tentative D call: TRBD2 (5 bases). The CDR3 loop spans 13 amino acids. Trimming cost V 10 bases and J 0 bases, with 10 bases left between them. CDR1 is SGHNT, CDR2 YENEEA, per germline. CDR3: CATAGVAKNIQYF. In DNA, the CDR3 is TGTGCCACCGCCGGGGTAGCCAAAAACATTCAGTACTTC.

This chain's CDR3 is CASSLAHGGRSNQPQHF. The CDR3 DNA is TGTGCCAGCAGCTTAGCACATGGGGGCCGATCGAATCAGCCCCAGCATTTT. The J gene is TRBJ1-5, the V gene TRBV7-8; possible D gene TRBD1, 6 bases. The CDR3 length is 17 residues. V was clipped by 0 bases and J by 4 bases, with 16 bases between them. CDR1 and CDR2 (germline): SGHVS, FQNEAQ.

About this clone itself: Other DNA sequences within the sample encode an identical CDR3. The rearrangement links TRBV9 to TRBJ2-5; no reliable D call. The ends were cut back, 0 bases at V and 1 base at J, with 7 bases in the middle. Germline CDR1 SGDLS, CDR2 YYNGEE. This CDR3 has 14 residues. The CDR3 sequence: CASSVGGTQETQYF. The CDR3 DNA sequence: TGTGCCAGCAGCGTAGGCGGCACCCAAGAGACCCAGTACTTC.

The rearrangement links TRBV11-1 to TRBJ1-2, with 12 bases identical to TRBD1. From germline, CDR1 is SGHAT and CDR2 FQDESV (reference sequence). CDR3 length: 19 residues. V dropped 5 bases and J dropped 0; count of bases not matched to a gene: 13. As DNA, the CDR3 is TGTGCCAGCAGCGGTTACGACCGGGACAGGGGGCCAGCTAACTATGGCTACACCTTC. This codes for CASSGYDRDRGPANYGYTF.